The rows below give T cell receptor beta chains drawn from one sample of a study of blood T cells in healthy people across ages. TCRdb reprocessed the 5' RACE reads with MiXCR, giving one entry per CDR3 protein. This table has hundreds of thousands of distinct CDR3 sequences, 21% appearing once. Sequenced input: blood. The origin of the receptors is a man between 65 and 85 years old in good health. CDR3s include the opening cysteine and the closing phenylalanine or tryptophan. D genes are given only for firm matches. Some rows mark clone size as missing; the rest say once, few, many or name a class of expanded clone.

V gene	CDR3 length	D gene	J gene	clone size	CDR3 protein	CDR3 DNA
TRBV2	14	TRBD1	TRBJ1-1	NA	CASSAQGVATEAFF	TGTGCCAGCAGTGCTCAGGGGGTGGCTACTGAAGCTTTCTTT
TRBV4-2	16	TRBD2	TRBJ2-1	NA	CASSRGETSLNNEQFF	TGTGCCAGCAGCCGGGGGGAGACTAGCTTAAACAATGAGCAGTTCTTC
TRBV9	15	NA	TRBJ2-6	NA	CASSVVGSGANVLTF	TGTGCCAGCAGCGTAGTTGGGTCTGGGGCCAACGTCCTGACTTTC
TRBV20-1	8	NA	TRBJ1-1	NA	CSAKEAFF	TGCAGTGCTAAAGAAGCTTTCTTT
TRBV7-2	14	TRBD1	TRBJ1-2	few	CASSSTGGFYGYTF	TGTGCCAGCAGCTCTACAGGGGGCTTCTATGGCTACACCTTC
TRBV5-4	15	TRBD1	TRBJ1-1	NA	CASTRADRVNTEAFF	TGTGCCAGCACGCGTGCGGACAGGGTGAACACTGAAGCTTTCTTT
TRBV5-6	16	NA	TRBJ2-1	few	CASSLGGMVSYNEQFF	TGTGCCAGCAGCTTGGGCGGGATGGTCTCCTACAATGAGCAGTTCTTC
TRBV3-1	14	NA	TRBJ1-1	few	CASSQGTPNTEAFF	TGTGCCAGCAGCCAAGGGACACCGAACACTGAAGCTTTCTTT
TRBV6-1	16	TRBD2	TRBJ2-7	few	CASTASGLAGDYEQYF	TGTGCCAGCACCGCGTCGGGACTAGCGGGGGACTACGAGCAGTACTTC
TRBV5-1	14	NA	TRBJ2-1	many	CASSLSTSGNEQFF	TGCGCCAGCAGCCTGTCGACTAGTGGCAATGAGCAGTTCTTC
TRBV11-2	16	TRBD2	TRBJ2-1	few	CASSLSGRGAYNEQFF	TGTGCCAGCAGCTTGAGCGGGAGGGGAGCCTACAATGAGCAGTTCTTC
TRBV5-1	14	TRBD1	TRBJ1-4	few	CASSLDIRDSKLFF	TGCGCCAGCAGCTTGGATATCCGGGACAGTAAACTGTTTTTT
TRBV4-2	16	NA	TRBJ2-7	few	CASSQETGGIGYEQYF	TGTGCCAGCAGCCAAGAAACCGGCGGGATAGGCTACGAGCAGTACTTC
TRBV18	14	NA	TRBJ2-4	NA	CASSPPTAGVDQYF	TGTGCCAGCTCACCACCTACTGCCGGGGTTGATCAGTACTTC
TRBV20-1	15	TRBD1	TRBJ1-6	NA	CSARDRETYNSPLHF	TGCAGTGCTAGGGACAGGGAAACCTATAATTCACCCCTCCACTTT
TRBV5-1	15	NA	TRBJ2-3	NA	CASSLAGVRTDTQYF	TGCGCCAGCAGCTTGGCGGGAGTTCGGACAGATACGCAGTATTTT
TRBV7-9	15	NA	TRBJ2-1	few	CASSLLGVKDNEQFF	TGTGCCAGCAGCTTACTCGGGGTAAAGGACAATGAGCAGTTCTTC
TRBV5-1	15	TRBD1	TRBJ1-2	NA	CASSLVDRGQGGYTF	TGCGCCAGCAGCTTGGTCGACAGGGGGCAGGGAGGCTACACCTTC
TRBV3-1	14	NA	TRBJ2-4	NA	CASSQGTFKHIQYF	TGTGCCAGCAGCCAAGGGACTTTTAAACACATTCAGTACTTC
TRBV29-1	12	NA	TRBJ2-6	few	CSVPTGANVSTF	TGCAGCGTCCCGACTGGGGCCAACGTCTCGACTTTC
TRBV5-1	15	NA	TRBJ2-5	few	CASSLEGRSEETQYF	TGCGCCAGCAGCTTGGAGGGCAGGTCCGAAGAGACCCAGTACTTC
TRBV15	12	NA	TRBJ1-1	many	CATSRDFTEAFF	TGTGCCACCAGCAGAGATTTCACTGAAGCTTTCTTT
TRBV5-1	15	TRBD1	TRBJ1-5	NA	CASSIGQGANQPQHF	TGCGCCAGCAGCATAGGACAGGGGGCGAATCAGCCCCAGCATTTT
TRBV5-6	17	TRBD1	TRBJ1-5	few	CASSLSTDRVASQPQHF	TGCGCCAGCAGCTTGAGTACGGACAGGGTAGCAAGCCAGCCCCAGCATTTT
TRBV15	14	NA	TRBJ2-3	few	CATSRDGVTDTQYF	TGTGCCACCAGCCGAGACGGGGTCACAGATACGCAGTATTTT
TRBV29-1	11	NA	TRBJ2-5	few	CSVGVQETQYF	TGCAGCGTTGGGGTCCAAGAGACCCAGTACTTC
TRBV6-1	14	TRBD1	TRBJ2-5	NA	CASSEPRTGETQYF	TGTGCCAGCAGTGAACCCCGGACAGGGGAGACCCAGTACTTC
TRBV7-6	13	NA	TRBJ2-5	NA	CASSLLALETQYF	TGTGCCAGCAGCTTATTAGCGCTGGAGACCCAGTACTTC